The clone carrying this T cell receptor (beta chain) was detected once. This sample is drawn from a study of blood T cell repertoires in COVID-19. Turning to the study itself: Acute-phase and convalescent COVID-19 samples originated in the United States, Italy and Spain. T cells, B-cell-depleted T cells, or PBMCs provided the cDNA or gDNA that served as material.

Losses at the gene ends were 8 bases for V and 2 bases for J; bases not matched to a gene: 7. Germline lookup yields CDR1 SNHLY and CDR2 FYNNEI. The length of the CDR3 is 15 residues. In the authors' workflow: Reference gene primer amplification gave estimated nucleated cell counts. Profiled with immunoSEQ multiplex PCR; TCRdb holds only in-frame clones, not every one. The DNA gave D and trimming, while V, J and clone size come from that table. The table has approximately 140,000 clones, about 87% seen once; the top ten hold about 10%. The V and J genes are TRBV2 and TRBJ2-3, with TRBD1 matching 10 bases. The sequence was obtained from a man in his sixties with active or convalescent COVID-19. The material sequenced was peripheral blood. This CDR3 is CASDPGQGTTDTQYF. CDR3 nucleotides: TGTGCCAGCGACCCGGGACAGGGGACCACAGATACGCAGTATTTT. Full variable domain (remainder filled in from reference TRBV2 and TRBJ2-3): EPEVTQTPSHQVTQMGQEVILRCVPISNHLYFYWYRQILGQKVEFLVSFYNNEISEKSEIFDDQFSVERPDGSNFTLKIRSTKLEDSAMYFCASDPGQGTTDTQYFGPGTRLTVL.